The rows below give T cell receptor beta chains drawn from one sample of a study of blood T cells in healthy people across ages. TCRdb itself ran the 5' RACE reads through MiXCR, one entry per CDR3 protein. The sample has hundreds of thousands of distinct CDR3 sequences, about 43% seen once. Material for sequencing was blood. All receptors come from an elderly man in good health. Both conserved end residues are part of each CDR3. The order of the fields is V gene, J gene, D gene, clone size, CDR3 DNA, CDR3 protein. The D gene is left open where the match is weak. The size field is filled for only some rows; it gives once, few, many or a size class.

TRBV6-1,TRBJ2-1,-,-,TGTGCCAGCAGTGACCAGACGGGCAATGAGCAGTTCTTC,CASSDQTGNEQFF
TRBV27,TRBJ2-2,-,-,TGTGCCAGCAGGGGGCAGAGTAACACCGGGGAGCTGTTTTTT,CASRGQSNTGELFF
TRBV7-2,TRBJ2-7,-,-,TGTGCCAGCAGCTTCCAGCGGTACGAGCAGTACTTC,CASSFQRYEQYF
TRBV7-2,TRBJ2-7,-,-,TGTGCCAGCAGCCTTTCCCCGACGCCAGAGCAGTACTTC,CASSLSPTPEQYF
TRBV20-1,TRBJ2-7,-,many,TGCAGTGCTGAGACTGGTGCCTACGAGCAGTACTTC,CSAETGAYEQYF
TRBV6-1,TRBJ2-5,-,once,TGTGCCAGCGTGGCAGGGTTAGGAGAGACCCAGTACTTC,CASVAGLGETQYF
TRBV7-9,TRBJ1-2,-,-,TGTGCCAGCAGCTTAGTGGCACTCCTGGGAGGGGGCTACACCTTC,CASSLVALLGGGYTF
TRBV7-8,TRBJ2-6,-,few,TGTGCCAGCAGCTACCCCTCCGGCTCTGGGGCCAACGTCCTGACTTTC,CASSYPSGSGANVLTF
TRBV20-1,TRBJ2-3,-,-,TGCAGTGCCTCAGGGGCTGGACCCAAGGGGGGTACGCAGTATTTT,CSASGAGPKGGTQYF
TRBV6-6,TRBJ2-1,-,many,TGTGCCAGCAGTCGCAGACGGGGAAGCGCCTACAATGAGCAGTTCTTC,CASSRRRGSAYNEQFF
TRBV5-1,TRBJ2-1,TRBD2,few,TGCGCCAGCAGCTTGGCCGGCAGCGGGAGAGCCTACAATGAGCAGTTCTTC,CASSLAGSGRAYNEQFF
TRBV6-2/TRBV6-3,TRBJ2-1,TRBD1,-,TGTGCCAGCAGGGGACAGGGAGGGTTCAATGAGCAGTTCTTC,CASRGQGGFNEQFF
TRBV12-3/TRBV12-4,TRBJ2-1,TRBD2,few,TGTGCCAGCAGTTTAGTATTCGGGACTAGCAATGAGCAGTTCTTC,CASSLVFGTSNEQFF
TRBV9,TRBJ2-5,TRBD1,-,TGTGCCAGCAGCGTAGATGGACAGGGCCCAGCAATGTACTTC,CASSVDGQGPAMYF
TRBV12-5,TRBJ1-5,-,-,TGTGCTAGTGGTTTATCGGCAGGCCTCGCCCAGCATTTT,CASGLSAGLAQHF
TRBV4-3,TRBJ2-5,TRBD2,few,TGCGCCAGCAGCCAAGGACTAGCTCTCGCTGGGGAGACCCAGTACTTC,CASSQGLALAGETQYF
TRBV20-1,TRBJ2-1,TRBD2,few,TGCAGTGCTAGAGTAGTAGCGGGAGGGGCCTACAATGAGCAGTTCTTC,CSARVVAGGAYNEQFF
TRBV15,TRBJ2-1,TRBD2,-,TGTGCCACCAGCAGAGGGGCCTTGGGTAGCGGGAGGGTCAATGAGCAGTTCTTC,CATSRGALGSGRVNEQFF
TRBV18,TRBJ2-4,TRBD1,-,TGTGCCAGCTCACCGGACAGGGTGCGCATTCAGTACTTC,CASSPDRVRIQYF
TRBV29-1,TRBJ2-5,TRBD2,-,TGCAGCGTTGAAGATCGGGTTCGAGCGGGACTCCCCGGGGCGACCCAGTACTTC,CSVEDRVRAGLPGATQYF
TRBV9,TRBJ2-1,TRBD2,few,TGTGCCAGCAGCGTAGCCCTTGCGGGAGCGGGCTACAATGAGCAGTTCTTC,CASSVALAGAGYNEQFF
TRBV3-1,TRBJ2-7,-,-,TGTGCCAGCAGAACTCAGGACGGGAACGAGCAGTACTTC,CASRTQDGNEQYF
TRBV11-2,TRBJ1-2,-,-,TGTGCCAGCAGCCTCCGGGGGCGGGATGGCTACACCTTC,CASSLRGRDGYTF
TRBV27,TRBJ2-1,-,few,TGTGCCAGCAGTCTTCCCGGTGGCACTTACAATGAGCAGTTCTTC,CASSLPGGTYNEQFF
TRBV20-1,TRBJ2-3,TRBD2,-,TGCAGTGCTCGCAAGAGGGAGGGAATTACTGATACGCAGTATTTT,CSARKREGITDTQYF
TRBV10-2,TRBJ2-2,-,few,TGCGCCAGCAGTGCAAAAACCAAACTCTCCACCGGGGAGCTGTTTTTT,CASSAKTKLSTGELFF
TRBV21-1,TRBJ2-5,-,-,TGTGCCAGCAGCAAAGGTCCGGGATGGAAAGAGACCCAGTACTTC,CASSKGPGWKETQYF
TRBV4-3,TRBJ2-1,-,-,TGCGCCAGCAGCCATTACTTCGGCGAACTCTACAATGAGCAGTTCTTC,CASSHYFGELYNEQFF
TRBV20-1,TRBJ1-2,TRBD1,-,TGCAGTGCTAGGGGACAGGGGGACTATGGCTACACCTTC,CSARGQGDYGYTF
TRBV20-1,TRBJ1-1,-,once,TGCAGTGCTAGAGCCGACACTGAAGCTTTCTTT,CSARADTEAFF
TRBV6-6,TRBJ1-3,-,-,TGTGCCACCCAATCAAGCTCTGGAAACACCATATATTTT,CATQSSSGNTIYF
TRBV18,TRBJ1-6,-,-,TGTGCCAGCTCACCAGGCGTGGCTTATAATTCACCCCTCCACTTT,CASSPGVAYNSPLHF
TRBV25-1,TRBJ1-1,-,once,TGTGCCAGCAGTGAATTGGGGACCCAAGCTTTCTTT,CASSELGTQAFF
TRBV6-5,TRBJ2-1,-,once,TGTGCCAGCAGTTACACGTTAGGGAGAAGCAATGAGCAGTTCTTC,CASSYTLGRSNEQFF
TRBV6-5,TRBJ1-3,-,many,TGTGCCAGCAGTCGAGCGGGGGCCCACTCTGGAAACACCATATATTTT,CASSRAGAHSGNTIYF
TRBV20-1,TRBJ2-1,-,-,TGCAGTGCTAGTATAGGGTACTACAATGAGCAGTTCTTC,CSASIGYYNEQFF
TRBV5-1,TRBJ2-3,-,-,TGCGCCAGCACTGGGTGGGGCGGGGAAGATACGCAGTATTTT,CASTGWGGEDTQYF
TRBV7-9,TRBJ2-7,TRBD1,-,TGTGCCAGCAGCCGACGGACAGGGGGAACCTCCTACAATGAGCAGTACTTC,CASSRRTGGTSYNEQYF
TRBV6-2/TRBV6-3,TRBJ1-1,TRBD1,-,TGTGCCAGCAGTCTAACACCGGGACAGGGGGCTAGTGAAGCTTTCTTT,CASSLTPGQGASEAFF
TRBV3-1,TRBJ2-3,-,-,TGTGCCAGCAGCCAAAGGGGGGCATCAGATACGCAGTATTTT,CASSQRGASDTQYF
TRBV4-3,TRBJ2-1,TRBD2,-,TGCGCCAGCAGCCAGGGGAGCGGGATGGGGTACGATGAGCAGTTCTTC,CASSQGSGMGYDEQFF
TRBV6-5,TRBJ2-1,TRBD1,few,TGTGCCAGCAGTGACAGGGGTGGTGATGAGCAGTTCTTC,CASSDRGGDEQFF
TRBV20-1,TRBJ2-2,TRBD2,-,TGCAGTGCTAGTAGCGGGAGAGACACCGGGGAGCTGTTTTTT,CSASSGRDTGELFF
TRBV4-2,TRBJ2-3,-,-,TGTGCCAGCCGACTGGCAGATACGCAGTATTTT,CASRLADTQYF
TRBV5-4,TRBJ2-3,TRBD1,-,TGTGCCAGCAGCAAAGGACAGGGGAGCACAGATACGCAGTATTTT,CASSKGQGSTDTQYF
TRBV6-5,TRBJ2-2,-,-,TGTGCCAGCAGACCTTGGGACCTCGGGGAGCTGTTTTTT,CASRPWDLGELFF
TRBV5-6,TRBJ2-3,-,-,TGTGCCAGCAGCTCCCTTTCCGGACTCGGATTCGGTGATACGCAGTATTTT,CASSSLSGLGFGDTQYF
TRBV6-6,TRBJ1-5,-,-,TGTGCCAGCAGGGCTGACGCGGTTCGGTATCAGCCCCAGCATTTT,CASRADAVRYQPQHF
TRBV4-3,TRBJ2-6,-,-,TGCGCCAGCAGCCAAGATGTGGCAGGGGTTACCGGGGCCGACGTCCTGACTTTC,CASSQDVAGVTGADVLTF
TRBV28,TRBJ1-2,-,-,TGTGCCAGCAGTTTAATGCGGGGGGCGCGGGGCTACACCTTC,CASSLMRGARGYTF
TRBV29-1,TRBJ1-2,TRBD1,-,TGCAGCGTTGAAGGCTTGGGGACAGCTCACTATGGCTACACCTTC,CSVEGLGTAHYGYTF
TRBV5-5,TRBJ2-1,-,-,TGTGCCAGCAGCCAAGCACCGGGACGTACCTACAATGAGCAGTTCTTC,CASSQAPGRTYNEQFF
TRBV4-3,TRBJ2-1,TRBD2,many,TGCGCCAGCAGTCGTACGACTAGCGGGAGCAATGAGCAGTTCTTC,CASSRTTSGSNEQFF
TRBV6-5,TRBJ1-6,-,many,TGTGCCAGCAGCCCCGGGAACTATAATTCACCCCTCCACTTT,CASSPGNYNSPLHF
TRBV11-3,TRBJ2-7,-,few,TGTGCCAGCAGCTCTGAAACAGAGGACTACGAGCAGTACTTC,CASSSETEDYEQYF